Presented here are 19 T cell receptor beta chains from one specimen sequenced in a study of naive and memory T cell subsets. An equimolar mix of two oligonucleotides served as the beta constant-region primer for TRBC1 and TRBC2. A single record per CDR3 protein comes from TCRdb applying MiXCR to the UMI-ligation and nested PCR reads. Here the sample spans some 150,000 distinct CDR3 sequences, approximately 17% being singletons. Sequencing was performed on naive CD4+ T cells from blood. These receptor sequences come from a human donor in good health.

This clonotype has just a few counts. The J gene is TRBJ2-1, the V gene TRBV29-1, with D perhaps matching TRBD2 (5 bases). Germline loops: CDR1 SQVTM, CDR2 ANQGSEA. The CDR3 sequence is 14 residues long. Deletions cut 3 bases from V and 8 bases from J, with 17 bases between. The CDR3 reads CSVEPWRLADEQFF. In DNA form, the CDR3 reads TGCAGCGTTGAGCCATGGCGGCTAGCTGATGAGCAGTTCTTC.

The CDR3 is CASSLAGGGDSPLHF. The CDR3 DNA sequence: TGTGCCAGCAGCTTGGCGGGGGGGGGCGATTCACCCCTCCACTTT. J is TRBJ1-6 and V is TRBV7-2, with D tentatively TRBD1 (6 bases). CDR1 is SGHTA and CDR2 is FQGNSA in the germline V gene. The CDR3 has 15 residues. The V end lost 3 bases, the J end lost 8 bases, and 14 bases lay between the germline ends.

The chain uses TRBV5-1 and TRBJ2-3; either TRBD1 or TRBD2 may supply D (5 bases each). The CDR3 runs 14 residues. The germline V gene encodes CDR1 SGHRS and CDR2 YFSETQ. V dropped 0 bases and J dropped 3 bases, with 8 bases sitting between them. CDR3 coding DNA: TGCGCCAGCAGCTTGGAAGGGACGACAGATACGCAGTATTTT. Its translation is CASSLEGTTDTQYF. The full variable domain, with the rest looked up from reference TRBV5-1 and TRBJ2-3, is KAGVTQTPRYLIKTRGQQVTLSCSPISGHRSVSWYQQTPGQGLQFLFEYFSETQRNKGNFPGRFSGRQFSNSRSEMNVSTLELGDSALYLCASSLEGTTDTQYFGPGTRLTVL.

The chain joins TRBV5-1 to TRBJ2-1, with 7 positions matching TRBD2. Germline trimming cut 2 bases from V and 6 bases from J; bases unmatched to any gene: 8. Per the germline V gene, CDR1 is SGHRS and CDR2 is YFSETQ. This CDR3 is 15 amino acids long. The CDR3, as DNA: TGCGCCAGCAGCTTAGGGCGGGCGGGAGCCAATGAGCAGTTCTTC. It yields the protein CASSLGRAGANEQFF.

The chain uses TRBV29-1 and TRBJ2-5; 10 bases fit TRBD2. Germline V gives CDR1 SQVTM, CDR2 ANQGSEA. J was trimmed by 7 bases and V by 3 bases; bases with no gene match: 2. CDR3 size: 12 residues. Here the CDR3 DNA reads TGCAGCGTTGAGGCTAGCGGGAGGACCCAGTACTTC. The encoded protein is CSVEASGRTQYF. The full variable domain, with the rest looked up from reference TRBV29-1 and TRBJ2-5, is SAVISQKPSRDICQRGTSLTIQCQVDSQVTMMFWYRQQPGQSLTLIATANQGSEATYESGFVIDKFPISRPNLTFSTLTVSNMSPEDSSIYLCSVEASGRTQYFGPGTRLLVL.

This clonotype came up a few times. The V call is TRBV29-1, the J call TRBJ2-3; perhaps TRBD2 as D (5 bases). Germline CDR1 is SQVTM and CDR2 is ANQGSEA. Trimming took 4 bases from V and 1 from J, leaving 12 bases between them. The CDR3 extends over 14 amino acids. Here the CDR3 DNA reads TGCAGCGTTGGTGGGGTGGAGGGCACAGATACGCAGTATTTT. Its protein is CSVGGVEGTDTQYF.

The chain carries TRBV5-1 and TRBJ2-3, with D tentatively TRBD1 (6 bases). In germline, CDR1 is SGHRS, CDR2 YFSETQ. Between the trimmed V and J ends, which lost 1 base and 1 base, there was a span of 10 bases. The CDR3 sequence is 15 residues long. CDR3: CASSLRAGGTDTQYF. CDR3 nucleotides: TGCGCCAGCAGCTTGAGGGCAGGGGGCACAGATACGCAGTATTTT.

CDR3 loop: CASMAYMSSYTF. In DNA form, the CDR3 reads TGTGCCAGCATGGCCTATATGTCAAGCTACACCTTC. The chain recombines TRBV10-3 with TRBJ1-2; D remains ambiguous. This CDR3 has 12 amino acids. V was cut by 10 bases and J by 9 bases, with 18 bases left in between. CDR1 ENHRY and CDR2 SYGVKD come from the germline V gene.

This clonotype was picked up a small number of times. This CDR3 reads CASSPGTNNEKLFF. The CDR3, as DNA: TGTGCCAGCAGTCCCGGGACTAACAATGAAAAACTGTTTTTT. The rearrangement uses TRBV6-6 and TRBJ1-4; perhaps TRBD1 as D (5 bases). CDR1 MNHNY and CDR2 SVGAGI come from the germline V gene (reference sequence). The CDR3 runs to 14 residues. Deletions cut 5 bases from V and 5 bases from J, with 12 bases between.

The chain uses TRBV2 and TRBJ2-7; weak D call: TRBD1 (5 bases). Between the trimmed V and J ends, which lost 8 bases and 13 bases, there was a span of 21 bases. CDR1 SNHLY and CDR2 FYNNEI come from the germline V gene. The CDR3 has 12 amino acids. The CDR3 bases are TGTGCCAGCTATTTTGACAGCCCCCCTCCCTACTTC. This gives the protein CASYFDSPPPYF.

V gene TRBV12-3 or TRBV12-4 combines with J gene TRBJ2-1; 8 bases are shared with TRBD2. The CDR3 loop spans 13 amino acids. With 8 bases clipped from V and 10 bases from J, the junction kept 10 bases outside the gene matches. The chain's CDR3 is CASEEAGAGEQFF. In DNA form, the CDR3 reads TGTGCCAGCGAGGAAGCGGGAGCGGGGGAGCAGTTCTTC.

The chain combines TRBV19 with TRBJ1-5; the D is unclear. The CDR3 extends over 16 amino acids. Germline CDR1 is LNHDA and CDR2 is SQIVND (reference sequence). V was shortened by 3 bases and J by 0 bases, with 12 bases between the two germline ends. In nucleotides, the CDR3 is TGTGCCAGTAGTATCCATCAGATGGATAGCAATCAGCCCCAGCATTTT. Its protein product is CASSIHQMDSNQPQHF.

This chain links TRBV15 with TRBJ2-1; 8 bases fit TRBD1. Germline V CDR1 and CDR2: LNHNV, YYDKDF (reference sequence). Trimming at V came to 0 bases and at J to 6 bases, leaving 4 bases not matched to a gene. This CDR3 comprises 15 residues. The CDR3 here is CATSRDQGAANEQFF. The CDR3 bases are TGTGCCACCAGCAGAGATCAGGGGGCGGCCAATGAGCAGTTCTTC.

This clonotype was observed a handful of times. The genes are TRBV15 and TRBJ2-1; a possible D gene is TRBD1 (5 bases). CDR3 length: 17 amino acids. Trimming stripped 0 bases from V and 5 bases from J, with 17 bases between. CDR1 is LNHNV and CDR2 is YYDKDF in the germline V gene (reference sequence). CDR3 sequence (DNA): TGTGCCACCAGCAGAGATAAGGACAAGTTTGGCGACAATGAGCAGTTCTTC. Translation gives CATSRDKDKFGDNEQFF.

In this sample, this clonotype turned up a few times. V gene TRBV12-3 or TRBV12-4 combines with J gene TRBJ1-5; maybe TRBD1 (5 bases). CDR3 length: 14 amino acids. The germline V and J ends were trimmed by 8 bases and 7 bases, with 18 bases remaining between them. DNA for the CDR3: TGTGCCAGCTCGTATACCAGGGCGTCCCAGCCCCAGCATTTT. Residues: CASSYTRASQPQHF.

The chain links TRBV12-3 or TRBV12-4 to TRBJ2-5; TRBD1 matches at 7 bases. The CDR3 is made up of 13 amino acids. J lost 6 bases, V lost 3 bases, and 4 bases had no gene match. CDR3 sequence (DNA): TGTGCCAGCAGTTTTGCCAGGGGGAAGACCCAGTACTTC. This sequence encodes CASSFARGKTQYF.

This clonotype showed up just a few times. J is TRBJ1-1 and V is TRBV5-5; D uncertain. V was trimmed by 0 bases and J by 10 bases, leaving 10 bases between them. CDR1 is SGHKS and CDR2 is YYEKEE in the germline V gene (reference sequence). This CDR3 region has 12 residues. CDR3 sequence: CASSLAGRPAFF. Here the CDR3 DNA reads TGTGCCAGCAGCTTGGCTGGGAGGCCAGCTTTCTTT.

This clonotype was recorded many times. V and J are TRBV5-6 and TRBJ1-2, with 10 bases matching TRBD1. This CDR3 has 16 residues. V dropped 5 bases and J dropped 0; count of bases not matched to a gene: 7. Germline V gene sequence: CDR1 SGHDT, CDR2 YYEEEE. The CDR3 protein is CASRRRDRGPNYGYTF. Here the CDR3 DNA reads TGTGCCAGCAGACGCCGGGACAGGGGACCTAACTATGGCTACACCTTC.

This clonotype was seen ten or more times. The chain recombines TRBV2 with TRBJ2-7; 14 bases line up with TRBD2. The J segment lost 3 bases and the V segment lost 6 bases, leaving 4 bases of the junction unmatched. The germline gives CDR1 SNHLY, CDR2 FYNNEI. CDR3 length: 15 residues. In nucleotides, the CDR3 is TGTGCCAGCAGGGCTGGGACTAGCGGGAGCTACGAGCAGTACTTC. As protein: CASRAGTSGSYEQYF.